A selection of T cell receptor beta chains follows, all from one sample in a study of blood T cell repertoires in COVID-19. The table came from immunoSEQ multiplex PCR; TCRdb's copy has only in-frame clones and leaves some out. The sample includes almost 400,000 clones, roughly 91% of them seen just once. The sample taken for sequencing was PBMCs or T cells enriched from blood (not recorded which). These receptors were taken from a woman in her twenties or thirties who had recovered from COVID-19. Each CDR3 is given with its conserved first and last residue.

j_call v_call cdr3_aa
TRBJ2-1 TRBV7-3 CASSQQGANEQFF
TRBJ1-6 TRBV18 CASSPGQGNSPLHF
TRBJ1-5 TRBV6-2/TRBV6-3 CASSYLQEGPQPQHF
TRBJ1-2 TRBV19 CASSTDGNAFSGYTF
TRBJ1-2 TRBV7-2 CASSLGAVNYGYTF
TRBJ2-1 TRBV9 CASSGRQGLNEQFF
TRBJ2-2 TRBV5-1 CASVPRTNANTGELFF
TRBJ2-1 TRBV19 CASRKSITGTGFYNEQFF
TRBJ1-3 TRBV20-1 CSAGRRDTIYF
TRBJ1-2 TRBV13 CASSSLGTGAFYGYTF
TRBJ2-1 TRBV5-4 CASSHRQGMDNEQFF
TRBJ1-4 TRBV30 CAWSPTGNEKLFF
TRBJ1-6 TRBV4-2 CASSQEWTDYNSPLHF
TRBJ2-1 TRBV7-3 CASSLMGGRGEQFF
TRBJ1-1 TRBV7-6 CASSFMGASGTEAFF
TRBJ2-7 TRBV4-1 CASSHPPSGSYEQYF
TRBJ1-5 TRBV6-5 CASRRNLQGNQPQHF
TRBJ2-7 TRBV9 CASSPSGTGGYEQYF
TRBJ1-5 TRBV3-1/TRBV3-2 CASSPQAAGNQPQHF
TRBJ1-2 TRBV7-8 CASSLQGGFNYGYTF
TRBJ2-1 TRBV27 CASSLSSPGLGYNEQFF
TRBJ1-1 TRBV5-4 CASSPRKNPISTEAFF
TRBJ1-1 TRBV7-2 CASRLGALNTEAFF
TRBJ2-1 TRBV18 CASSYGTSGTNEQFF
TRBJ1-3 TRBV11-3 CASSFTMGHTIYF
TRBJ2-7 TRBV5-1 CASSLVAGLYREQYF
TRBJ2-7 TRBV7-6 CASSPDRLSYEQYF
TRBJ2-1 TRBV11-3 CASSPRTSSYNEQFF
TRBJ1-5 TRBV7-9 CASSLVSGIGNQPQHF
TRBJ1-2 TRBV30 CAWSNSRGYGYTF
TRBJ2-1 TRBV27 CASSPKGQGRGGEQFF